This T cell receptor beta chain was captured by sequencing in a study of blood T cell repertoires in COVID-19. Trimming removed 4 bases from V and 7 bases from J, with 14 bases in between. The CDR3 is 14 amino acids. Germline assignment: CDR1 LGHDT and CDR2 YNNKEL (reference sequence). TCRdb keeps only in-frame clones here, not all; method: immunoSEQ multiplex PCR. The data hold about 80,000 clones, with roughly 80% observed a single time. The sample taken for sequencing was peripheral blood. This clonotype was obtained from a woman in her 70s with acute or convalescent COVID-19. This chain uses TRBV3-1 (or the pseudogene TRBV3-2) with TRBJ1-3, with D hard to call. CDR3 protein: CASSRGDIRNTIYF. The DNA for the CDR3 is TGTGCCAGCAGCCGCGGAGATATACGGAACACCATATATTTT.